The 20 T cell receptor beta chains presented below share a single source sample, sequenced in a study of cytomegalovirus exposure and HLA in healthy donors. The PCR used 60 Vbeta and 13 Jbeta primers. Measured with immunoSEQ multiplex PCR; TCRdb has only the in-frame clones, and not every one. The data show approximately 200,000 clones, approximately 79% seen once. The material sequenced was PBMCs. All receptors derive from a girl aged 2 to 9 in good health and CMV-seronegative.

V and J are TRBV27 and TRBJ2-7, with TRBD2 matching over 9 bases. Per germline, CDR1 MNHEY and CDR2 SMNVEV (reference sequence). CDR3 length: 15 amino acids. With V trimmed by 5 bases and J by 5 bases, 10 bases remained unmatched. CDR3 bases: TGTGCCAGCAGTGTTAGCGGGAGCGACCTGAACGAGCAGTACTTC. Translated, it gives CASSVSGSDLNEQYF.

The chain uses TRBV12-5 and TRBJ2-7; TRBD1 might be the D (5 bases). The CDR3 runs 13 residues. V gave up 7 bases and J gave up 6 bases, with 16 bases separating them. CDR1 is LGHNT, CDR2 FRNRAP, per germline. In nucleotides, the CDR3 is TGTGCTAGTGCCGAACCAGGGATTGGCGAGCAGTACTTC. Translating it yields CASAEPGIGEQYF.

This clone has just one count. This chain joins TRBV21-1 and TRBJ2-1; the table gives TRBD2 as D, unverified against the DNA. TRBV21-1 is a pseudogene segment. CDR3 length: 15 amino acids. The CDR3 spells CASSPRLAGGNEQFF. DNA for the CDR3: TGTGCCAGCAGCCCCCGACTAGCGGGAGGCAATGAGCAGTTCTTC.

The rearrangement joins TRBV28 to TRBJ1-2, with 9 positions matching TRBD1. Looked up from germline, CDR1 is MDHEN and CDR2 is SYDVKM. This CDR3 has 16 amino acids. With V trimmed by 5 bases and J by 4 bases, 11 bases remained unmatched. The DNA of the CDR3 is TGTGCCAGCAGTAGCCTAGCCGGGACAGGGCGCTATGGCTACACCTTC. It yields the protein CASSSLAGTGRYGYTF.

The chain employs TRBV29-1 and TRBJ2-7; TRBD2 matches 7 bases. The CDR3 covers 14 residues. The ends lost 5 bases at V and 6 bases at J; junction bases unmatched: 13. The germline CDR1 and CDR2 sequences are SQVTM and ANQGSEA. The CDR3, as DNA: TGCAGCGTTCGGGTGTATGCGCCGGGGGGCGAGCAGTACTTC. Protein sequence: CSVRVYAPGGEQYF.

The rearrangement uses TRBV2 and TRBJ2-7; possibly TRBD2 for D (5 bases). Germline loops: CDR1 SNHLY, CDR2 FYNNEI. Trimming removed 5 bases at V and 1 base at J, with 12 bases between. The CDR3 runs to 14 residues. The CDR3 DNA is TGTGCCAGCAGTAACCCCCGGGGATCCTACGAGCAGTACTTC. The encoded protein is CASSNPRGSYEQYF.

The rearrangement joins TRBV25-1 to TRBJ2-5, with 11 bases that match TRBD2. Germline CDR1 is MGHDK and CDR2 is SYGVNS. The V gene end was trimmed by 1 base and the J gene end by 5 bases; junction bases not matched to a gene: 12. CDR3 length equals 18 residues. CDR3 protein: CASSEWGIAGGPKETQYF. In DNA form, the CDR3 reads TGTGCCAGCAGTGAATGGGGAATAGCGGGAGGGCCGAAGGAGACCCAGTACTTC.

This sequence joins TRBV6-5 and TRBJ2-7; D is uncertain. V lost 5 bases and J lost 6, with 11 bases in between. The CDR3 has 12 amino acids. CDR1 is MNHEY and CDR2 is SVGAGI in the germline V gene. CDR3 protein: CASSRSTGEQYF. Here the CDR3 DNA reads TGTGCCAGCAGTCGGTCTACCGGCGAGCAGTACTTC.

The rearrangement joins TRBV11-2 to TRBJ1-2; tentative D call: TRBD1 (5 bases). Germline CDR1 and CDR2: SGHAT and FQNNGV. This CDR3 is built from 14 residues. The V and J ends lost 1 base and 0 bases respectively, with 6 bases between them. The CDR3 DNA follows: TGTGCCAGCAGCTTAGCGACAGCTAACTATGGCTACACCTTC. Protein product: CASSLATANYGYTF.

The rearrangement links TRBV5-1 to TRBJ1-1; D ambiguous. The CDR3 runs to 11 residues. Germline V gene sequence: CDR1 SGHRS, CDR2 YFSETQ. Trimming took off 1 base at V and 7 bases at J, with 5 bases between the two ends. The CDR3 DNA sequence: TGCGCCAGCAGCTTGAACGGTGAAGCTTTCTTT. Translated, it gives CASSLNGEAFF.

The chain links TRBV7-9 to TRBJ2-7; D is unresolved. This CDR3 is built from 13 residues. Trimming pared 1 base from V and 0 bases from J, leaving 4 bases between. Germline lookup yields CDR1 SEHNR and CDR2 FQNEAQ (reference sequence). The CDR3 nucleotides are TGTGCCAGCAGCTTAGTTAGCTCCTACGAGCAGTACTTC. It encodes CASSLVSSYEQYF.

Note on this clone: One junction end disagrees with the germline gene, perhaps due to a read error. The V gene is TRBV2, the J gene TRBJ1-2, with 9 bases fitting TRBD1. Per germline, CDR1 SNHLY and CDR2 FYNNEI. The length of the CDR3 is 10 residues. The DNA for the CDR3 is TGTGCCAGCAGTAGGACAGGGGTCGCCTTC. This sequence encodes CASSRTGVAF.

CDR3 loop: CASSSTKTSGTVGKQYF. CDR3 DNA: TGTGCCAGCAGCTCTACTAAGACTAGCGGGACGGTAGGTAAGCAGTACTTC. The chain employs TRBV13 and TRBJ2-7; 11 bases line up with TRBD2. The V and J ends lost 4 bases and 8 bases, in that order; junction bases with no gene match: 16. In germline, CDR1 is PRHDT, CDR2 FYEKMQ (reference sequence). The CDR3 length is 17 residues.

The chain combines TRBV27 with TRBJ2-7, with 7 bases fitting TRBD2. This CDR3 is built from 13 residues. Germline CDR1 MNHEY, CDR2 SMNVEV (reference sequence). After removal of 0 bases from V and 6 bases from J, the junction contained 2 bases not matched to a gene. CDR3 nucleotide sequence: TGTGCCAGCAGTTTATCGACTAGCAGCGAGCAGTACTTC. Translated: CASSLSTSSEQYF.

CDR3 sequence: CASGLVVDSKAFF. The CDR3, as DNA: TGTGCTAGTGGTTTGGTCGTCGACAGCAAAGCTTTCTTT. The chain recombines TRBV12-5 with TRBJ1-1, with D maybe TRBD1 (5 bases). Germline loops: CDR1 LGHNT, CDR2 FRNRAP. The CDR3 length is 13 residues. V was clipped by 0 bases and J by 9 bases, with 11 bases between them.

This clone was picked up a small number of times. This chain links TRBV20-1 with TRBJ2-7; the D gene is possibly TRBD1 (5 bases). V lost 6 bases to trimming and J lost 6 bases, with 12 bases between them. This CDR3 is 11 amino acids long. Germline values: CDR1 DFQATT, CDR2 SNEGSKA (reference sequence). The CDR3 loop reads CSAPGSAEQYF. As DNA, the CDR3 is TGCAGTGCGCCAGGGTCGGCCGAGCAGTACTTC.

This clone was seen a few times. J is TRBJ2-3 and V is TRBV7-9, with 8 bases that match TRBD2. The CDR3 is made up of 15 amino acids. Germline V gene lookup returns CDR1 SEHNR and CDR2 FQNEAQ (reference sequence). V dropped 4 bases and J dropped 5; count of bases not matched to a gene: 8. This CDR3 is CASSSRGLGVDTQYF. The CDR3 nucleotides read TGTGCCAGCAGCTCGAGGGGACTAGGGGTAGATACGCAGTATTTT. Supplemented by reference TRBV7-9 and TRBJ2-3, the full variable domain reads DTGVSQNPRHKITKRGQNVTFRCDPISEHNRLYWYRQTLGQGPEFLTYFQNEAQLEKSRLLSDRFSAERPKGSFSTLEIQRTEQGDSAMYLCASSSRGLGVDTQYFGPGTRLTVL.

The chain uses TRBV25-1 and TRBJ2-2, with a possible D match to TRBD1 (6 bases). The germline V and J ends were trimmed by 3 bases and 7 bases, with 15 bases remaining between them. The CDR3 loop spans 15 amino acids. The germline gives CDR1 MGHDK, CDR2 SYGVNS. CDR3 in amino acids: CASSDLPLQGGELFF. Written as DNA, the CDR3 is TGTGCCAGCAGTGACTTACCTTTACAGGGCGGGGAGCTGTTTTTT.

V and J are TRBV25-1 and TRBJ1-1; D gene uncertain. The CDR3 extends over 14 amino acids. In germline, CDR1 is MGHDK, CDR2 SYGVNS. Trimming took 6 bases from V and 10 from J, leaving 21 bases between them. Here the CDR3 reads CASRSAIREVVAFF. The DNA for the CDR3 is TGTGCCAGCAGATCCGCCATACGGGAAGTTGTAGCTTTCTTT.

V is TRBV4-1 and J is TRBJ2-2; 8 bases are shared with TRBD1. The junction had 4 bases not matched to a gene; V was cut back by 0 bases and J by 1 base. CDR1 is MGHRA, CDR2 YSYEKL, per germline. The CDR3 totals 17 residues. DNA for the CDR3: TGCGCCAGCAGCCAAGAGCACGGGACAGGGAACACCGGGGAGCTGTTTTTT. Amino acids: CASSQEHGTGNTGELFF.